This entry describes one TCR beta chain. What it recognizes is unknown. Sequencing was performed with immunoSEQ multiplex PCR; in TCRdb, only in-frame clones are kept and a portion is missing. Of 99,000 or so clones in the sample, roughly 86% were seen once. V was cut by 1 base and J by 9 bases, with 5 bases left in between. Germline lookup yields CDR1 SGDLS and CDR2 YYNGEE. This CDR3 is built from 12 residues. The source of the sample is a study of graft-versus-host responses after intestinal transplantation. Overall study: Multivisceral, liver-intestinal, or isolated intestinal grafts were transplanted into recipients. Recipients were all induced with anti-thymocyte globulin, then given tacrolimus and steroids for 2 to 3 years.

Study-wide results and caveats: GvH clones surfaced in recipient marrow, some emerging earlier in ileum or blood.

The origin of this receptor is a human patient who received an intestinal transplant, so some T cells may come from the graft donor. The specimen was PBMCs, collected 255 days after intestinal transplant. The chain employs TRBV9 and TRBJ1-6; D is uncertain. The CDR3 DNA reads TGTGCCAGCAGCGTATCAGGTTCACCCCTCCACTTT. Translated: CASSVSGSPLHF. The whole variable domain, remainder taken from reference TRBV9 and TRBJ1-6, is DSGVTQTPKHLITATGQRVTLRCSPRSGDLSVYWYQQSLDQGLQFLIQYYNGEERAKGNILERFSAQQFPDLHSELNLSSLELGDSALYFCASSVSGSPLHFGNGTRLTVT.